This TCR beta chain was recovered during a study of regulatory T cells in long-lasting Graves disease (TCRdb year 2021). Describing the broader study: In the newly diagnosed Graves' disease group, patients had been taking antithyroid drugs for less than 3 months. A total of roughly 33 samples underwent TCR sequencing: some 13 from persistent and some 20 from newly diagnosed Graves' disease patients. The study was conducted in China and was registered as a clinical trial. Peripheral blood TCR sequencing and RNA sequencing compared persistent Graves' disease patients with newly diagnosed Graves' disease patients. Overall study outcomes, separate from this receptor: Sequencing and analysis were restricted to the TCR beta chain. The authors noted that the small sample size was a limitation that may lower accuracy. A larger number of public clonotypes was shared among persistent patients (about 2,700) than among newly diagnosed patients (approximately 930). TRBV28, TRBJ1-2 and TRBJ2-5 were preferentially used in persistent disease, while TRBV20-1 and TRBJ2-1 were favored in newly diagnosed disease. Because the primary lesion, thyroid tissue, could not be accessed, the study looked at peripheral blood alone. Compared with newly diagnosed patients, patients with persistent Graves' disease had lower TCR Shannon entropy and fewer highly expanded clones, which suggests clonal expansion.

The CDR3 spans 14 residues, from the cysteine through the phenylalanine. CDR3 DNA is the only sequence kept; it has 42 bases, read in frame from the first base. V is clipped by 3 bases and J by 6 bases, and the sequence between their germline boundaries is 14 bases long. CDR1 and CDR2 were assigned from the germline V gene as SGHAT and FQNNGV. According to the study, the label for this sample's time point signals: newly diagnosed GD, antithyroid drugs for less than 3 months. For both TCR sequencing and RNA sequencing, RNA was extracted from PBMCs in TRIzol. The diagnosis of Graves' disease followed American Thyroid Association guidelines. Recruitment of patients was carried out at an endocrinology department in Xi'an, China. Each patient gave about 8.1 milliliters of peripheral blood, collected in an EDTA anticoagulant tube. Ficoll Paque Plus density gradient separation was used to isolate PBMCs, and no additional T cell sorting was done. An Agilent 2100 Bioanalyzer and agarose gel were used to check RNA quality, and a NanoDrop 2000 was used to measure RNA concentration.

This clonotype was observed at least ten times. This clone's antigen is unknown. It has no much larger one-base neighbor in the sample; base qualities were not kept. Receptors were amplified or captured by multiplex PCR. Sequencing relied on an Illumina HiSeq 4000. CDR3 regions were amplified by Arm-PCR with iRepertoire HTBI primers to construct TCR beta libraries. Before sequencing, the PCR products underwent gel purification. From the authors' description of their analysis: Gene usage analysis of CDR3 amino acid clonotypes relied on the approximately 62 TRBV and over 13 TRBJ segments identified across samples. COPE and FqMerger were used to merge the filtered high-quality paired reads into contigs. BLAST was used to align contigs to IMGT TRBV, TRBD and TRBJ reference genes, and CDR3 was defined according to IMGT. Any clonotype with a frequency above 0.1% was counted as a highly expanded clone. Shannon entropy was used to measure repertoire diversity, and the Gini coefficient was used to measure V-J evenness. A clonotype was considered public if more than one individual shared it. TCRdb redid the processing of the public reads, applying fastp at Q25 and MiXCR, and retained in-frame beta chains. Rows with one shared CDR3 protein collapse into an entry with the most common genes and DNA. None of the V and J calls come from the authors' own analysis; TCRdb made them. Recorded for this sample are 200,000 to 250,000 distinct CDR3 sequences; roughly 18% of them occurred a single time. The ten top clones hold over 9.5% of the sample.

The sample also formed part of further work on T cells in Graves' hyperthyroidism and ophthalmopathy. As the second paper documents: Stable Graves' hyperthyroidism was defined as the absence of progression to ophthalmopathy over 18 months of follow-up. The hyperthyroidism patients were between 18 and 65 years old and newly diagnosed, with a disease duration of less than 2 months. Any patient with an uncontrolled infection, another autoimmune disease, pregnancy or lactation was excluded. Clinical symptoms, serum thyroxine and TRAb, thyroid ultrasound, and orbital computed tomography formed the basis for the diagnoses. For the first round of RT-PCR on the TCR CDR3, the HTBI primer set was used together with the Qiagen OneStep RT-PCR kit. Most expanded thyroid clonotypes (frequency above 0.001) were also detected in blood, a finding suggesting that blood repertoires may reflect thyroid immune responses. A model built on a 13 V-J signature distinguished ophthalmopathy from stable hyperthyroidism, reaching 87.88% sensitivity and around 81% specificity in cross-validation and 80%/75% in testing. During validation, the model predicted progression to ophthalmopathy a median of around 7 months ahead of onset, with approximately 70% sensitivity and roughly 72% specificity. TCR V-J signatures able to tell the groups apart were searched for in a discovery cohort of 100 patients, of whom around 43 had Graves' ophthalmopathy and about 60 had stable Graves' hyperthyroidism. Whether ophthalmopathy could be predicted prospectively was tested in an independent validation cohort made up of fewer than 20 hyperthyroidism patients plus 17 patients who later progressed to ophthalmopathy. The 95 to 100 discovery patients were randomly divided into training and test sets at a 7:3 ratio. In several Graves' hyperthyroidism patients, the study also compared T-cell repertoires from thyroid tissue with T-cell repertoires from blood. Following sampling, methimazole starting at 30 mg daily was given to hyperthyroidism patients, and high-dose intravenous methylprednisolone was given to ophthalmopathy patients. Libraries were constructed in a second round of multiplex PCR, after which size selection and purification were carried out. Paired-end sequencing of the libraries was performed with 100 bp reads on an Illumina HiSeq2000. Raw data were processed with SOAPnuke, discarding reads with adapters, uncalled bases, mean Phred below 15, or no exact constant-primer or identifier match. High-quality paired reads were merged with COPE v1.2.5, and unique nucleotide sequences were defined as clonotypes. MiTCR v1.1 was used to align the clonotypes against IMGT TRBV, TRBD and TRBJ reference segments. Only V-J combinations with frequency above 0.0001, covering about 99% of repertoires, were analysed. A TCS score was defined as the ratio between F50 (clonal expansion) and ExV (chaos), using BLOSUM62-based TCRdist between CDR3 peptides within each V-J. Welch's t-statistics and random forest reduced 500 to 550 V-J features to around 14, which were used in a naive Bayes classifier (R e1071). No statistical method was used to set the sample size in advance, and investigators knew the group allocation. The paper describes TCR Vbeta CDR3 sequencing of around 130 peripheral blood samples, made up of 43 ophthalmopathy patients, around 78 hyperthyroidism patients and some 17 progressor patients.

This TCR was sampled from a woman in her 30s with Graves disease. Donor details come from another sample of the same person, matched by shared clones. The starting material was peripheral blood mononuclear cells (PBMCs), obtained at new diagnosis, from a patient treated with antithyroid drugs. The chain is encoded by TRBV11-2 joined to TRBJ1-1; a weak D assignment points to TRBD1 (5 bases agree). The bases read TGTGCCAGCAGCTTGGGGCAGGCCCGGGCTGAAGCTTTCTTT. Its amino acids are CASSLGQARAEAFF.